These 17 T cell receptor beta chains originate from one sample sequenced in a study of CD8 T cells in Susac syndrome. Random hexamers served to reverse transcribe about 0.5 to 1 ug RNA. MiXCR was run by TCRdb on the immunoSEQ multiplex PCR reads, yielding one entry per CDR3 protein. The sample contains about 200,000 distinct CDR3 sequences, about 95% of which appear only once. The material sequenced was CD4+ T cells from PBMCs. Every receptor here comes from a human donor with multiple sclerosis.

This chain uses TRBV2 with TRBJ2-1, with 8 bases identical to TRBD2. Germline assignment: CDR1 SNHLY and CDR2 FYNNEI. With 7 bases clipped from V and 7 bases from J, the junction kept 9 bases outside the gene matches. This CDR3 has 14 residues. The CDR3 DNA reads TGTGCCAGCACTCCGGGACTAGTTGGAAATGAGCAGTTCTTC. This codes for CASTPGLVGNEQFF.

This chain links TRBV18 with TRBJ1-1; maybe TRBD1 (5 bases). This CDR3 spans 15 amino acids. With 3 bases removed from V and 5 bases from J, the gap between germline ends came to 16 bases. CDR1 is KGHSH and CDR2 is LQKENI in the germline V gene. CDR3 bases: TGTGCCAGCTCACCGCAGGGAGTCGGAGGGACTGAAGCTTTCTTT. It translates to CASSPQGVGGTEAFF.

The DNA for the CDR3 is TGTGCCTGGGGGGACACCTCTGGGGCCAACGTCCTGACTTTC. Amino acid sequence: CAWGDTSGANVLTF. The chain couples TRBV30 to TRBJ2-6; a weak D match, TRBD1 (6 bases). The CDR3 covers 14 residues. Germline V gene data show CDR1 as GTSNPN and CDR2 as SVGIG (reference sequence). V lost 5 bases, J lost 0 bases, and 8 bases lay in between.

CDR3 residues: CAWSAVLGSPLHF. The DNA of the CDR3 is TGTGCCTGGAGTGCTGTGCTCGGCTCACCCCTCCACTTT. This chain links TRBV30 with TRBJ1-6; D is unresolved. The germline V gene encodes CDR1 GTSNPN and CDR2 SVGIG (reference sequence). Deletions cut 1 base from V and 10 bases from J, with 11 bases between. The CDR3 is made up of 13 amino acids. Complete variable domain (other parts from reference TRBV30 and TRBJ1-6): SQTIHQWPATLVQPVGSPLSLECTVEGTSNPNLYWYRQAAGRGLQLLFYSVGIGQISSEVPQNLSASRPQDRQFILSSKKLLLSDSGFYLCAWSAVLGSPLHFGNGTRLTVT.

The V and J genes are TRBV5-6 and TRBJ1-4; 7 positions match TRBD1. This CDR3 is built from 15 residues. After removal of 0 bases from V and 4 bases from J, the junction contained 3 bases not matched to a gene. Germline CDR1 and CDR2: SGHDT and YYEEEE. The CDR3 DNA sequence: TGTGCCAGCAGCTTGGCGGCAGGGGGTAATGAAAAACTGTTTTTT. Amino acid sequence: CASSLAAGGNEKLFF. Together with reference TRBV5-6 and TRBJ1-4, the CDR3 gives the full variable domain: DAGVTQSPTHLIKTRGQQVTLRCSPKSGHDTVSWYQQALGQGPQFIFQYYEEEERQRGNFPDRFSGHQFPNYSSELNVNALLLGDSALYLCASSLAAGGNEKLFFGSGTQLSVL.

This chain links TRBV9 with TRBJ2-3, with D unclear. The CDR3 extends over 12 amino acids. The germline V gene encodes CDR1 SGDLS and CDR2 YYNGEE. V lost 0 bases to trimming and J lost 5 bases, with 4 bases between them. CDR3 DNA sequence: TGTGCCAGCAGCGTAGAAAAAGATACGCAGTATTTT. The encoded protein is CASSVEKDTQYF.

The rearrangement uses TRBV24-1 and TRBJ2-1; D is possibly TRBD2 (6 bases). With 9 bases removed from V and 3 bases from J, the gap between germline ends came to 11 bases. The length of the CDR3 is 13 residues. CDR1 is KGHDR, CDR2 SFDVKD, per germline. The CDR3 protein is CATGGRNYNEQFF. The CDR3 region has the DNA TGTGCCACCGGGGGGAGGAACTACAATGAGCAGTTCTTC.

The chain is built from TRBV4-2 and TRBJ2-1, with 11 bases that match TRBD2. The trim removed 2 bases at V and 7 bases at J, leaving 10 bases unmatched. Germline-derived CDR1 and CDR2 are LGHNA and YNFKEQ. CDR3 size: 17 residues. CDR3 sequence: CASSQRRGTSGRNEQFF. CDR3 coding DNA: TGTGCCAGCAGCCAACGCCGCGGGACTAGCGGTCGGAATGAGCAGTTCTTC.

The chain joins TRBV5-8 to TRBJ1-2; D remains unclear. The CDR3 extends over 12 amino acids. CDR1 is SGHTS and CDR2 is YDEGEE in the germline V gene. V gave up 6 bases and J gave up 5 bases, with 11 bases separating them. The CDR3: CASTYKVYGYTF. DNA for the CDR3: TGTGCCAGCACCTACAAGGTGTATGGCTACACCTTC.

This clonotype was picked up one time. The V and J genes are TRBV4-1 and TRBJ2-7; D uncertain. The germline V gene encodes CDR1 MGHRA and CDR2 YSYEKL. Trimming cost V 0 bases and J 4 bases, with 13 bases left between them. This CDR3 has 15 amino acids. CDR3 amino acids: CASSQDRLWGYEQYF. DNA for the CDR3: TGCGCCAGCAGCCAAGATAGGTTGTGGGGTTACGAGCAGTACTTC.

CDR3 DNA sequence: TGTGCCAGCAGCTTAGCGGGAGTCGGGCCGGATACGCAGTATTTT. This translates into CASSLAGVGPDTQYF. The chain is built from TRBV7-3 and TRBJ2-3; 7 nucleotides match TRBD2. The CDR3 covers 15 residues. The germline CDR1 and CDR2 sequences are SGHTA and FQGTGA. V dropped 2 bases and J dropped 6; count of bases not matched to a gene: 8.

The chain has TRBV30 and TRBJ2-7, with D maybe TRBD2 (5 bases). The V gene's germline CDR1 is GTSNPN and CDR2 SVGIG (reference sequence). Trimming shortened V by 3 bases and J by 5 bases, and 14 bases separated the two germline ends. The CDR3 has 13 residues. The CDR3 DNA reads TGTGCCTGGAGCCGAGGGAACGTCGACGAGCAGTACTTC. As protein: CAWSRGNVDEQYF.

The chain combines TRBV12-3 or TRBV12-4 with TRBJ1-2; 7 bases map to TRBD1. CDR3 size: 14 residues. V trimming: 3 bases; J trimming: 6 bases; junction bases outside the gene matches: 7. This chain's CDR3 is CASSFSGGHHGYTF. The CDR3 DNA follows: TGTGCCAGCAGTTTTTCAGGGGGGCACCATGGCTACACCTTC.

The rearrangement links TRBV9 to TRBJ1-5; possible D gene TRBD1, 5 bases. There are 15 residues in the CDR3. Germline loops: CDR1 SGDLS, CDR2 YYNGEE. Trimming took 0 bases from V and 5 from J, leaving 12 bases between them. The CDR3 DNA reads as TGTGCCAGCAGCGTAGGCTCTCGGGACGATCAGCCCCAGCATTTT. Translating gives CASSVGSRDDQPQHF.

The chain is built from TRBV12-3 or TRBV12-4 and TRBJ1-1; 7 bases map to TRBD1. CDR3 size: 13 residues. Losses at the gene ends were 6 bases for V and 7 bases for J; bases not matched to a gene: 8. For the CDR3, the DNA is TGTGCCAGCAGACCAATAGGGACAGATGAAGCTTTCTTT. Translated: CASRPIGTDEAFF.

The chain is built from TRBV29-1 and TRBJ2-3; no firm D call. Germline V gene data show CDR1 as SQVTM and CDR2 as ANQGSEA. Trimming left V 6 bases short and J 4 bases short, with 14 bases between. This CDR3 is 13 amino acids long. In nucleotides, the CDR3 is TGCAGCGTATGGGTCACTCGGGCAGATACGCAGTATTTT. Protein sequence: CSVWVTRADTQYF.

This clonotype was counted once. The V call is TRBV5-1, the J call TRBJ1-2; D may be TRBD1 (6 bases). The germline V gene encodes CDR1 SGHRS and CDR2 YFSETQ. This CDR3 has 14 amino acids. The V gene lost 4 bases and the J gene lost 11 bases, with 21 bases spanning the gap. The CDR3 DNA is TGCGCCAGCAGCGTAGACAGGCCCCGGGATGAGTACACCTTC. Amino acid sequence: CASSVDRPRDEYTF.